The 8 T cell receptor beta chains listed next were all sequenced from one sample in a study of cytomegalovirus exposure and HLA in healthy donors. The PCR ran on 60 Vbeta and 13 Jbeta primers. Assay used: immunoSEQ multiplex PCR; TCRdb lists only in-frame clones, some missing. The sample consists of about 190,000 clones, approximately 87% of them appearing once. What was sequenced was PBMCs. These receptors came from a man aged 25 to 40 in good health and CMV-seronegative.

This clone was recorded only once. The CDR3 spells CAWRGWNTEAFF. DNA of the CDR3: TGTGCCTGGAGGGGCTGGAACACTGAAGCTTTCTTT. The chain couples TRBV30 to TRBJ1-1; D gene uncertain. The CDR3 spans 12 residues. V lost 3 bases and J lost 1, with 6 bases in between. The germline V gene encodes CDR1 GTSNPN and CDR2 SVGIG (reference sequence). Drawing the rest from reference TRBV30 and TRBJ1-1, the complete variable domain is SQTIHQWPATLVQPVGSPLSLECTVEGTSNPNLYWYRQAAGRGLQLLFYSVGIGQISSEVPQNLSASRPQDRQFILSSKKLLLSDSGFYLCAWRGWNTEAFFGQGTRLTVV.

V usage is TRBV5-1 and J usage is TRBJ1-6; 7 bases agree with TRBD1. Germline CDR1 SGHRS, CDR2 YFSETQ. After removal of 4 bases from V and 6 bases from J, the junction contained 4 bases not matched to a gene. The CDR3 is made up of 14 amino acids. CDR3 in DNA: TGCGCCAGCAGCACAGGGGCTTTTAATTCACCCCTCCACTTT. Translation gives CASSTGAFNSPLHF.

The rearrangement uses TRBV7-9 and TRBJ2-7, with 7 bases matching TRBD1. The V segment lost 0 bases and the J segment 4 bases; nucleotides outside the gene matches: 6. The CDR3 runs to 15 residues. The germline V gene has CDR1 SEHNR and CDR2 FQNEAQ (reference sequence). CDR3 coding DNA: TGTGCCAGCAGCTTAGCGGACGGACAGGTGTACGAGCAGTACTTC. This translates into CASSLADGQVYEQYF.

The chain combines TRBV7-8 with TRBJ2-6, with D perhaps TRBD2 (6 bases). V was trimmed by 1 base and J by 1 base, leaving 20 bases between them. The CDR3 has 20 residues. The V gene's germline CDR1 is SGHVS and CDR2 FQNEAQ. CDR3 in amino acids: CASSLEGIGTPHSGANVLTF. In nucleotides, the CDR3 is TGTGCCAGCAGCTTAGAGGGGATCGGGACTCCACATTCTGGGGCCAACGTCCTGACTTTC.

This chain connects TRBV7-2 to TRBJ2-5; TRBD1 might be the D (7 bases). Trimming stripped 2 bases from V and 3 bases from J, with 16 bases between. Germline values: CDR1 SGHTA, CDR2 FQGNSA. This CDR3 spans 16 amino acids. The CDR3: CASSLPRDSLKETQYF. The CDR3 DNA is TGTGCCAGCAGCTTACCGCGGGACAGCCTAAAAGAGACCCAGTACTTC.

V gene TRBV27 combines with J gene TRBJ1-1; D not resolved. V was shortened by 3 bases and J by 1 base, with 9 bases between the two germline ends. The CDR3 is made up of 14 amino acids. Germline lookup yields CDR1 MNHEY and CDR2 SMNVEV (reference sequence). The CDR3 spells CASSLAGKNTEAFF. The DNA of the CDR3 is TGTGCCAGCAGTTTGGCAGGTAAGAACACTGAAGCTTTCTTT.

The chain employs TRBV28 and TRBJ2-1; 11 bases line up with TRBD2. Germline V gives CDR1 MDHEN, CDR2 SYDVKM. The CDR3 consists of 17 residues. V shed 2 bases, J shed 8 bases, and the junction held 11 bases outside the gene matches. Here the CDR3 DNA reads TGTGCCAGCAGTTTACAAGTACCGGGACTAGCGGTCCATGAGCAGTTCTTC. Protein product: CASSLQVPGLAVHEQFF.

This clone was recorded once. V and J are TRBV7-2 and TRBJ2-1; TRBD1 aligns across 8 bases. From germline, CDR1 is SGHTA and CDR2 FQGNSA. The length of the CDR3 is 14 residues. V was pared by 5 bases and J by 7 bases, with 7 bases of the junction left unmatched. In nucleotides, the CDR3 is TGTGCCAGCAGCCCGAGGACAGGGATAAATGAGCAGTTCTTC. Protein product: CASSPRTGINEQFF.